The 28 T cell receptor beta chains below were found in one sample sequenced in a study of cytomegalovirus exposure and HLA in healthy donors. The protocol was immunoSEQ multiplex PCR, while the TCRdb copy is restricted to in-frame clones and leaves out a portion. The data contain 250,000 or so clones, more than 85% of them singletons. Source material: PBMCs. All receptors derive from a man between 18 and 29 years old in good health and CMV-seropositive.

CDR3 DNA sequence: TGTGCCAGCAGAGGGACAGCTGGAAACACCATATATTTT. It specifies CASRGTAGNTIYF. The chain has TRBV2 and TRBJ1-3, with 7 bases aligning to TRBD1. CDR1 and CDR2 (germline): SNHLY, FYNNEI. V was clipped by 6 bases and J by 2 bases; unmatched bases: 1. This CDR3 is 13 amino acids long.

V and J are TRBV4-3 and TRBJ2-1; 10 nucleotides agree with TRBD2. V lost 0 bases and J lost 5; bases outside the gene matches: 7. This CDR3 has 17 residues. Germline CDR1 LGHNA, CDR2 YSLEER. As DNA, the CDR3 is TGCGCCAGCAGCCAAGATCGAACTAGCGGGGTCCACAATGAGCAGTTCTTC. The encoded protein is CASSQDRTSGVHNEQFF.

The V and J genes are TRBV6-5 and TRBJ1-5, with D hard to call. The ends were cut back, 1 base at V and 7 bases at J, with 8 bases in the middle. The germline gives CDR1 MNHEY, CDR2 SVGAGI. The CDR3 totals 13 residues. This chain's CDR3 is CASSYFFGQPQHF. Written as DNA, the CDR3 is TGTGCCAGCAGTTACTTTTTTGGGCAGCCCCAGCATTTT.

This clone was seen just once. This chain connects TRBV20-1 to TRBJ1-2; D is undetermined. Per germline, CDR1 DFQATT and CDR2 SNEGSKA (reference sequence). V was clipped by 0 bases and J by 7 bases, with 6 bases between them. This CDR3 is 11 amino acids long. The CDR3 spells CSARDLGGYTF. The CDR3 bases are TGCAGTGCTAGAGATCTTGGTGGCTACACCTTC.

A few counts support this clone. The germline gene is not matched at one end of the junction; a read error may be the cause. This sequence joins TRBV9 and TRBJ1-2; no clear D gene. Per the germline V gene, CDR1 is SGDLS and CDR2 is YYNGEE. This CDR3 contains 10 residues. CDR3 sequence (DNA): TGTGCCAGCAGCCCTATAGCGGGCCGCTTC. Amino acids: CASSPIAGRF.

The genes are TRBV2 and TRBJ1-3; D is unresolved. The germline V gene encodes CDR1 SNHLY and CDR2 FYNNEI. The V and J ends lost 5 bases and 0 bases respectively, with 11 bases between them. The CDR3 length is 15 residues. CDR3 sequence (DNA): TGTGCCAGCAGTTATGACGGGAGCTCTGGAAACACCATATATTTT. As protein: CASSYDGSSGNTIYF.

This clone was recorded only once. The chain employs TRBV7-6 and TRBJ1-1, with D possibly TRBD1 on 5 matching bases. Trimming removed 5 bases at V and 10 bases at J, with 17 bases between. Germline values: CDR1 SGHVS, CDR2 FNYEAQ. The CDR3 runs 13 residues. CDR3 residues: CASSPRRGGRAFF. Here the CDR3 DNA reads TGTGCCAGCAGCCCGAGGAGGGGCGGGCGAGCTTTCTTT. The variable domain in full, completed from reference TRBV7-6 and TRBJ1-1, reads GAGVSQSPRYKVTKRGQDVALRCDPISGHVSLYWYRQALGQGPEFLTYFNYEAQQDKSGLPNDRFSAERPEGSISTLTIQRTEQRDSAMYRCASSPRRGGRAFFGQGTRLTVV.

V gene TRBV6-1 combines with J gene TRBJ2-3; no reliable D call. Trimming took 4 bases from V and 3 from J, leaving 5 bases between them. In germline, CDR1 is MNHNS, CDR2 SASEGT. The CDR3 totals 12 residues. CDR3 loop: CASSGWTDTQYF. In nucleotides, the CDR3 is TGTGCCAGCAGTGGCTGGACAGATACGCAGTATTTT.

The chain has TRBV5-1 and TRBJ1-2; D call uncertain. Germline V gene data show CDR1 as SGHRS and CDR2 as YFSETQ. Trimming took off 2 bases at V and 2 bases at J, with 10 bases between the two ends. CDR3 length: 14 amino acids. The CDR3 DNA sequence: TGCGCCAGCAGCTTTACAGACGGGAACTATGGCTACACCTTC. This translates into CASSFTDGNYGYTF.

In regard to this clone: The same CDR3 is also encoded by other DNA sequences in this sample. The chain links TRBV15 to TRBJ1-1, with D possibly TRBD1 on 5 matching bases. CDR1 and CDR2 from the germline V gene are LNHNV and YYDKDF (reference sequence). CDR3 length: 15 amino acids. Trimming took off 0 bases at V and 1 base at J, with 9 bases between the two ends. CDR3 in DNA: TGTGCCACCAGCAGAGACCCAGGGCGGAACACTGAAGCTTTCTTT. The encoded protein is CATSRDPGRNTEAFF.

For the CDR3, the DNA is TGTGCCAGCAGGTTGAGAGAGAGGGGGCTGAATGAGCAGTTCTTC. Protein sequence: CASRLRERGLNEQFF. The V and J genes are TRBV6-5 and TRBJ2-1, with 7 nucleotides matching TRBD1. The CDR3 totals 15 residues. J gave up 7 bases and V 6 bases, and 12 bases lay outside the gene matches. The germline V gene has CDR1 MNHEY and CDR2 SVGAGI.

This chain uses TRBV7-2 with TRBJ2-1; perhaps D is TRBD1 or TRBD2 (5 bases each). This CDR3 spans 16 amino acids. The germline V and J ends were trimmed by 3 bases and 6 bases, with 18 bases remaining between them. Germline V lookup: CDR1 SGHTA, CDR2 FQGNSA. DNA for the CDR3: TGTGCCAGCAGCTTGAGTGTTGTGACGGGGCCCAATGAGCAGTTCTTC. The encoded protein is CASSLSVVTGPNEQFF.

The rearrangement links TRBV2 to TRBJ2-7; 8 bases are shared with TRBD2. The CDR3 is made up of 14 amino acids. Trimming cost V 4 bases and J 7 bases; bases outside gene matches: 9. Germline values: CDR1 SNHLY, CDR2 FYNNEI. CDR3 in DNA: TGTGCCAGCAGTGCCCCGGGAGGGGGTGAGGAGCAGTACTTC. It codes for CASSAPGGGEEQYF.

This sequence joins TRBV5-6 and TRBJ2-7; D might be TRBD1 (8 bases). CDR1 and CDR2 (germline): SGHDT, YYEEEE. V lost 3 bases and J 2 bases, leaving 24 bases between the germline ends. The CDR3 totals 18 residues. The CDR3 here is CASSWGTTDRGVPYEQYF. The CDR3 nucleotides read TGTGCCAGCAGCTGGGGGACTACCGACAGGGGTGTCCCCTACGAGCAGTACTTC.

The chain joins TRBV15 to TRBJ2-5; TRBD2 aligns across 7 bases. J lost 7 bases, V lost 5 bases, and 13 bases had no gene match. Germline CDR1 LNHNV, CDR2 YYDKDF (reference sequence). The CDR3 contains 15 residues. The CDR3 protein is CATSGAGKLGRTQYF. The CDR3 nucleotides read TGTGCCACCAGCGGAGCGGGAAAACTGGGGCGGACCCAGTACTTC.

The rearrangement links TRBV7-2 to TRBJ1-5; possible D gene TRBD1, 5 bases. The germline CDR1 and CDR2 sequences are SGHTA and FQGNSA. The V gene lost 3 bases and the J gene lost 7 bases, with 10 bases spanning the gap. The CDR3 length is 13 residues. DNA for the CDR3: TGTGCCAGCAGCTTGAGCTGGACACAGCCCCAGCATTTT. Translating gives CASSLSWTQPQHF.

DNA for the CDR3: TGTGCCAGCAGCCCTTCCTTAGCGGGCCCCTCCTACGAGCAGTACTTC. It translates to CASSPSLAGPSYEQYF. V gene TRBV7-9 combines with J gene TRBJ2-7, with 7 bases matching TRBD2. Per germline, CDR1 SEHNR and CDR2 FQNEAQ (reference sequence). Losses at the gene ends were 5 bases for V and 0 bases for J; bases not matched to a gene: 10. This CDR3 spans 16 amino acids.

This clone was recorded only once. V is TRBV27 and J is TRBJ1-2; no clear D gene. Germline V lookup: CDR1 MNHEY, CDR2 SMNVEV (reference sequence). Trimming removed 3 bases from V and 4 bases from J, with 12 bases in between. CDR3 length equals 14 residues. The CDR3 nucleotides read TGTGCCAGCAGTTTTCACCCTCAGGTCTATGGCTACACCTTC. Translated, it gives CASSFHPQVYGYTF.

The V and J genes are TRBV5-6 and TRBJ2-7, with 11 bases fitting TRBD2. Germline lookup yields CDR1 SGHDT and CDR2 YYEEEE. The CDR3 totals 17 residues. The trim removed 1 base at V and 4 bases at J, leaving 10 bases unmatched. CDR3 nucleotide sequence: TGTGCCAGCAGCTTGATTTGGGGTGCTAGCGGGAGGTACGAGCAGTACTTC. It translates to CASSLIWGASGRYEQYF. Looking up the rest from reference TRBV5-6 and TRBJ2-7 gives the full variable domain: DAGVTQSPTHLIKTRGQQVTLRCSPKSGHDTVSWYQQALGQGPQFIFQYYEEEERQRGNFPDRFSGHQFPNYSSELNVNALLLGDSALYLCASSLIWGASGRYEQYFGPGTRLTVT.

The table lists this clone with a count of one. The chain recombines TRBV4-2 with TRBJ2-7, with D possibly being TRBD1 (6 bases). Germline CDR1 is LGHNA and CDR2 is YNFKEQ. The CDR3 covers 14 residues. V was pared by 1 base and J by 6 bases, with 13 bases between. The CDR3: CASSQGRGRGEQYF. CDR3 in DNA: TGTGCCAGCAGCCAAGGTAGGGGCAGGGGCGAGCAGTACTTC.

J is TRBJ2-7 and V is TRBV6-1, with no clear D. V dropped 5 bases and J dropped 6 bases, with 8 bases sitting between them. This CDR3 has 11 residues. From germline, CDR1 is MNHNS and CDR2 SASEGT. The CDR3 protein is CASSLVREQYF. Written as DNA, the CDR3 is TGTGCCAGCAGTTTAGTCCGCGAGCAGTACTTC.

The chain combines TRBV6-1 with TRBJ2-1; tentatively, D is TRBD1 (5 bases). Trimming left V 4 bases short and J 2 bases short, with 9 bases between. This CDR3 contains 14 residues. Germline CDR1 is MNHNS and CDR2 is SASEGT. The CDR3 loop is CASSVRGAYNEQFF. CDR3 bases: TGTGCCAGCAGTGTAAGGGGTGCCTACAATGAGCAGTTCTTC.

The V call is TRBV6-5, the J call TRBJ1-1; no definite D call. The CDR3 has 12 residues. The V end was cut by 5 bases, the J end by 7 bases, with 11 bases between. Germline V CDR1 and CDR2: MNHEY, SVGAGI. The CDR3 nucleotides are TGTGCCAGCAGTACGGTGGGCGGTGAAGCTTTCTTT. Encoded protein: CASSTVGGEAFF.

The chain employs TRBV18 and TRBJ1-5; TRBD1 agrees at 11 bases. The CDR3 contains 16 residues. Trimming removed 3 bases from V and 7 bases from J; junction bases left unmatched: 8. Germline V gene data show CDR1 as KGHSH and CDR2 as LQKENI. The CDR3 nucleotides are TGTGCCAGCTCACCCCTCGGACAGGGGGCAGGGCAGCCCCAGCATTTT. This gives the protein CASSPLGQGAGQPQHF.

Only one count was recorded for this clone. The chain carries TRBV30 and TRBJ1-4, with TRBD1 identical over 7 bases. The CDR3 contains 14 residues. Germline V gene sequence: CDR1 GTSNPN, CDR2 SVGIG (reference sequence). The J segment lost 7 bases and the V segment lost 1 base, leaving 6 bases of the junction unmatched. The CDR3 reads CAWSGGGSFEKLFF. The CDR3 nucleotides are TGTGCCTGGAGTGGAGGGGGCTCATTTGAAAAACTGTTTTTT.

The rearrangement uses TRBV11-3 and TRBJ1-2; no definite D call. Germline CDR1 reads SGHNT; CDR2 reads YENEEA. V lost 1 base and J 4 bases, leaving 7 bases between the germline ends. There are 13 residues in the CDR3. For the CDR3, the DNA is TGTGCCAGCAGCTTAGGACTAGCCTATGGCTACACCTTC. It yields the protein CASSLGLAYGYTF.

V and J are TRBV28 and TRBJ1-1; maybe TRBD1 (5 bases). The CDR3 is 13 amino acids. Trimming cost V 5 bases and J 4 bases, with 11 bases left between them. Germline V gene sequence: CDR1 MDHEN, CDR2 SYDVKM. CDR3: CASSPGEATEAFF. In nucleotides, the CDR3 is TGTGCCAGCAGTCCGGGGGAGGCCACTGAAGCTTTCTTT.

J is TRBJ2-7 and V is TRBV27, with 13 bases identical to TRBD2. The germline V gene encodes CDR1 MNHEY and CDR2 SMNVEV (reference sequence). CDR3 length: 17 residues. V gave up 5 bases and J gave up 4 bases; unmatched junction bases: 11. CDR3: CASSPLRTSGRRYEQYF. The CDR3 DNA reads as TGTGCCAGCAGTCCCCTACGGACTAGCGGGAGAAGATACGAGCAGTACTTC.